This is a list of T cell receptor beta chains from one sample in a study of sequential checkpoint blockade in melanoma. TCRdb's table, derived via immunoSEQ multiplex PCR, lists solely in-frame clones and lacks some. The sample holds several thousand clones; around 33% are singletons and the top ten take 5.5% to 8.5%. The source material was tumor tissue (inferred from file names), sampled from a patient given nivolumab and ipilimumab in sequence. These TCRs come from a human donor with melanoma. Each CDR3 is given with its conserved first and last residue.

v_gene	j_gene	CDR3aa
TRBV11-3	TRBJ2-5	CASAPEGGRTETQYF
TRBV6-8	TRBJ2-7	CASRTSGSSYEQQYF
TRBV29-1	TRBJ2-1	CSVGARSSYNEQFF
TRBV29-1	TRBJ1-1	CSVKSGKRGGVNTEAFF
TRBV19	TRBJ2-3	CASNLAGVDTQYF
TRBV7-8	TRBJ2-4	CASSQATGADIQYF
TRBV19	TRBJ2-1	CASSIRSSGGRAHEQFF
TRBV6-8	TRBJ1-2	CASSDPYFRDRGENGYTF
TRBV18	TRBJ1-1	CASSPPGLLVSEAFF
TRBV6-8	TRBJ2-3	CASSRLAGGPDTQYF
TRBV6-8	TRBJ2-3	CASRIGTADTQYF
TRBV2	TRBJ2-5	CASGGIQGETQYF
TRBV6-8	TRBJ2-7	CASSYGFVAGLSYEQYF
TRBV9	TRBJ1-1	CASSVSWGGTEAFF
TRBV6-8	TRBJ2-2	CASSFASSGSGTGELFF
TRBV18	TRBJ1-3	CASSRAGTGKAGNTIYF
TRBV6-7	TRBJ2-1	CASSYWGSGAYNEQFF
TRBV11-3	TRBJ2-7	CASSSGVGTGGLYEQYF
TRBV11-3	TRBJ2-5	CASSSGTSGLQETQYF
TRBV18	TRBJ1-1	CASPLSGQMNTEAFF
TRBV10-2	TRBJ2-7	CASSEWRGPNFF
TRBV6-8	TRBJ2-1	CASSSSGRVLINEQFF
TRBV6-8	TRBJ2-7	CASLEAGGYEQYF
TRBV5-1	TRBJ2-1	CASSIQGPRNNEQFF
TRBV4-1	TRBJ2-7	CASSQDERWGTYEQYF
TRBV6-8	TRBJ1-4	CASSLASTGRATNEKLFF
TRBV4-1	TRBJ2-2	CASSPRAGAGTGELFF
TRBV9	TRBJ2-2	CASSPYNRPHNTGELFF
TRBV30	TRBJ1-4	CAWSVLREKLFF
TRBV19	TRBJ1-3	CATKDRGKNTGNTIYF
TRBV28	TRBJ2-1	CASSRIPGLAGVEQFF
TRBV10-3	TRBJ1-1	CAISESSVGQKGTEAFF
TRBV28	TRBJ2-3	CASSSYSGSSRDTQYF
TRBV5-1	TRBJ2-5	CASSSYGTAEETQYF
TRBV19	TRBJ1-2	CASSIRGTGNYGYTF
TRBV19	TRBJ2-5	CASSQDRGLETQYF
TRBV7-5	TRBJ2-3	CASSQVSGNSNTQYF
TRBV19	TRBJ1-1	CASSIAGGVGTEAFF
TRBV19	TRBJ1-1	CASRTGFGGPSEAFF
TRBV11-3	TRBJ2-1	CASSPRTGSYNEQFF
TRBV19	TRBJ2-2	CASSMGGTGHTGELFF